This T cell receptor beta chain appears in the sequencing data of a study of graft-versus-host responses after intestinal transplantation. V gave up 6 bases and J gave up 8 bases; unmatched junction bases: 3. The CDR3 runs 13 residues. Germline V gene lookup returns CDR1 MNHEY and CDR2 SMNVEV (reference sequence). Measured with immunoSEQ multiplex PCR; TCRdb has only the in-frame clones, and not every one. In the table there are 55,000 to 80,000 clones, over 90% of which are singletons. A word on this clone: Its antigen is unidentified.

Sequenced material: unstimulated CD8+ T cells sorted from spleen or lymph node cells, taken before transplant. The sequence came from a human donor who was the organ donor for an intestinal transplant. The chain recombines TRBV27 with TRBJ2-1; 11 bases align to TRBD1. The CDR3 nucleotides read TGTGCCAGCAGCATGGACAGGGGGCATGAGCAGTTCTTC. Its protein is CASSMDRGHEQFF.